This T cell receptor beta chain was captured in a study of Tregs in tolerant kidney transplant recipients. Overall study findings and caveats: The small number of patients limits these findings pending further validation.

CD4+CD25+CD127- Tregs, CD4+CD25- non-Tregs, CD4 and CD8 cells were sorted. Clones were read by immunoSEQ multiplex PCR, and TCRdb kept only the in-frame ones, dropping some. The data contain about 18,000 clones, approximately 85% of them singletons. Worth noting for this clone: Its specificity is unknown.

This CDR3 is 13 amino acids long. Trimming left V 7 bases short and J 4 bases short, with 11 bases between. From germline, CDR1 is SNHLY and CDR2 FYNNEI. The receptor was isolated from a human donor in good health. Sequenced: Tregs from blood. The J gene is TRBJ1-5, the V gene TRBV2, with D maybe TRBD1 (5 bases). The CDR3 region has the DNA TGTGCCAGCAATGGGGGGTCGAATCAGCCCCAGCATTTT. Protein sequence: CASNGGSNQPQHF. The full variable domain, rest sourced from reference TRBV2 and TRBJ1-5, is EPEVTQTPSHQVTQMGQEVILRCVPISNHLYFYWYRQILGQKVEFLVSFYNNEISEKSEIFDDQFSVERPDGSNFTLKIRSTKLEDSAMYFCASNGGSNQPQHFGDGTRLSIL.